This entry is about one T cell receptor beta chain. Patients in Seattle were enrolled during active infection, then followed longitudinally. These data originate in a study of blood T cell repertoires in COVID-19. Study in general: Researchers got acute and convalescent COVID-19 samples from the United States, Italy and Spain. T cells, B-cell-depleted T cells, or PBMCs provided the cDNA or gDNA that served as material.

Libraries were prepared by immunoSEQ multiplex PCR; TCRdb keeps only in-frame clonotypes and omits some of them. The data contain a few hundred thousand clones, about 80% of them singletons. The material sequenced was peripheral blood. The origin of this receptor is a person aged 70 to 80 with COVID-19, enrolled during active disease.

The CDR3 spells CASSFLYREDRSSEAFF. The CDR3 DNA reads TGTGCCAGCAGCTTCCTCTACCGGGAGGACCGGTCTTCTGAAGCTTTCTTT. The chain couples TRBV7-9 to TRBJ1-1, with D unresolved. Germline loops: CDR1 SEHNR, CDR2 FQNEAQ (reference sequence). With 3 bases removed from V and 6 bases from J, the gap between germline ends came to 23 bases. This CDR3 region has 17 residues. Drawing the rest from reference TRBV7-9 and TRBJ1-1, the complete variable domain is DTGVSQNPRHKITKRGQNVTFRCDPISEHNRLYWYRQTLGQGPEFLTYFQNEAQLEKSRLLSDRFSAERPKGSFSTLEIQRTEQGDSAMYLCASSFLYREDRSSEAFFGQGTRLTVV.